Below are 28 T cell receptor beta chains sequenced from a single sample in a study of Ad26.COV2.S vaccination and SARS-CoV-2 variants. The method was immunoSEQ multiplex PCR; TCRdb's version includes in-frame clones alone and lacks a portion of them. The table has about 350,000 clones, around 90% seen once. Sequencing was performed on peripheral blood, taken after recovery from COVID-19. These receptors originate from a human donor who had recovered from COVID-19.

Details on this clone: Other DNA variants within this sample encode the same CDR3. This chain uses TRBV28 with TRBJ1-5; D remains ambiguous. Between the trimmed V and J ends, which lost 6 bases and 0 bases, there was a span of 6 bases. Germline V CDR1 and CDR2: MDHEN, SYDVKM. The CDR3 runs 13 residues. This CDR3 is CASSSYSNQPQHF. The CDR3, as DNA: TGTGCCAGCAGCTCCTATAGCAATCAGCCCCAGCATTTT.

V gene TRBV20-1 combines with J gene TRBJ1-1; D uncertain. Germline CDR1 is DFQATT and CDR2 is SNEGSKA (reference sequence). The CDR3 runs 15 residues. V dropped 3 bases and J dropped 3 bases, with 17 bases sitting between them. CDR3 region: CSASGGRPVDTEAFF. CDR3 coding DNA: TGCAGTGCTAGTGGAGGGAGACCCGTCGACACTGAAGCTTTCTTT.

V is TRBV27 and J is TRBJ1-2; 8 nucleotides align to TRBD1. Germline V gene lookup returns CDR1 MNHEY and CDR2 SMNVEV (reference sequence). The CDR3 runs to 14 residues. Trimming removed 5 bases from V and 4 bases from J; junction bases left unmatched: 6. CDR3 nucleotide sequence: TGTGCCAGCAGTGGACAGGGAGTTCTCTATGGCTACACCTTC. Protein sequence: CASSGQGVLYGYTF.

Comments on this clone: The same CDR3 can be traced to other DNA sequences in this sample. The chain links TRBV4-3 to TRBJ2-7; no clear D. This CDR3 has 13 residues. CDR1 and CDR2 from the germline V gene are LGHNA and YSLEER. The V and J ends lost 1 base and 3 bases respectively, with 7 bases between them. The CDR3 loop is CASSQGVGYEQYF. The CDR3 region has the DNA TGCGCCAGCAGCCAAGGGGTGGGCTACGAGCAGTACTTC.

J is TRBJ2-1 and V is TRBV27, with a possible D match to TRBD1 (5 bases). V was shortened by 7 bases and J by 2 bases, with 6 bases between the two germline ends. The CDR3 runs to 12 residues. Germline V gives CDR1 MNHEY, CDR2 SMNVEV (reference sequence). The CDR3 protein is CASKGPYNEQFF. CDR3 DNA sequence: TGTGCCAGCAAGGGGCCCTACAATGAGCAGTTCTTC.

Here the CDR3 reads CASSGQGTGRGYTF. Written as DNA, the CDR3 is TGTGCCAGCAGCGGACAGGGTACGGGACGGGGCTACACCTTC. J is TRBJ1-2 and V is TRBV9; 7 nucleotides align to TRBD1. The germline gives CDR1 SGDLS, CDR2 YYNGEE. After removal of 3 bases from V and 8 bases from J, the junction contained 10 bases not matched to a gene. The CDR3 loop spans 14 amino acids.

J is TRBJ2-3 and V is TRBV20-1; D not resolved. Trimming removed 6 bases at V and 5 bases at J, with 9 bases between. The germline V gene encodes CDR1 DFQATT and CDR2 SNEGSKA (reference sequence). The CDR3 sequence is 11 residues long. The DNA for the CDR3 is TGCAGTGCCCGGACCGTAGATACGCAGTATTTT. Its protein product is CSARTVDTQYF.

The chain combines TRBV7-2 with TRBJ2-3; the D gene is possibly TRBD1 (6 bases). Trimming pared 1 base from V and 1 base from J, leaving 12 bases between. Looked up from germline, CDR1 is SGHTA and CDR2 is FQGNSA. The CDR3 runs to 16 residues. The CDR3 bases are TGTGCCAGCAGCTTAGTCCCGGGACAACGCACAGATACGCAGTATTTT. This sequence encodes CASSLVPGQRTDTQYF.

The chain combines TRBV3-1 (or the pseudogene TRBV3-2) with TRBJ1-2; perhaps TRBD1 as D (5 bases). Germline V gene sequence: CDR1 LGHDT, CDR2 YNNKEL (reference sequence). The germline V and J ends were trimmed by 5 bases and 2 bases, with 15 bases remaining between them. The CDR3 sequence is 15 residues long. DNA for the CDR3: TGTGCCAGCAGCAGAGCGGGACGGTGGAACTATGGCTACACCTTC. Translating gives CASSRAGRWNYGYTF.

The chain recombines TRBV3-1 (or the pseudogene TRBV3-2) with TRBJ1-2, with a weak D call TRBD1 (6 bases). Germline assignment: CDR1 LGHDT and CDR2 YNNKEL (reference sequence). The V gene lost 3 bases and the J gene lost 2 bases, with 16 bases spanning the gap. The CDR3 runs 16 residues. Here the CDR3 DNA reads TGTGCCAGCAGCCAGACCCTTTTGGGGACAAACTATGGCTACACCTTC. Protein: CASSQTLLGTNYGYTF.

This clone was seen only once. This rearrangement joins TRBV5-4 to TRBJ2-5, with 10 bases that match TRBD2. The CDR3 contains 14 residues. The junction had 0 bases not matched to a gene; V was cut back by 2 bases and J by 2 bases. Germline values: CDR1 SGHNT, CDR2 YYREEE (reference sequence). This CDR3 reads CASSLLAGQETQYF. DNA of the CDR3: TGTGCCAGCAGCTTACTAGCGGGGCAAGAGACCCAGTACTTC.

This chain joins TRBV4-3 and TRBJ2-2; 8 nucleotides line up with TRBD1. J lost 3 bases, V lost 0 bases, and 6 bases had no gene match. Germline lookup yields CDR1 LGHNA and CDR2 YSLEER. This CDR3 contains 17 residues. CDR3 coding DNA: TGCGCCAGCAGCCAAGAACGAACAGGGGGATACACCGGGGAGCTGTTTTTT. Translating gives CASSQERTGGYTGELFF.

This chain connects TRBV7-3 to TRBJ2-1; 7 nucleotides match TRBD1. From germline, CDR1 is SGHTA and CDR2 FQGTGA. The CDR3 runs to 16 residues. The junction had 7 bases not matched to a gene; V was cut back by 4 bases and J by 1 base. CDR3 in DNA: TGTGCCAGCAGCTCTCAAGGGGGCTCGTCCTACAATGAGCAGTTCTTC. It encodes CASSSQGGSSYNEQFF.

This sequence joins TRBV6-5 and TRBJ2-4, with 8 bases matching TRBD2. The CDR3 runs 15 residues. Germline V CDR1 and CDR2: MNHEY, SVGAGI. The ends lost 2 bases at V and 6 bases at J; junction bases unmatched: 6. This CDR3 reads CASSYAPGGGNIQYF. CDR3 nucleotide sequence: TGTGCCAGCAGTTACGCCCCGGGGGGGGGAAACATTCAGTACTTC.

This chain joins TRBV7-9 and TRBJ2-3; D remains unclear. Germline assignment: CDR1 SEHNR and CDR2 FQNEAQ (reference sequence). V lost 5 bases and J lost 1, with 7 bases in between. There are 13 residues in the CDR3. The CDR3 region is CASSGPGTDTQYF. In DNA, the CDR3 is TGTGCCAGCAGCGGACCAGGCACAGATACGCAGTATTTT.

This clone appeared once. This chain links TRBV5-1 with TRBJ1-1; the D is unclear. The V and J ends lost 3 bases and 2 bases respectively, with 11 bases between them. The CDR3 consists of 14 residues. Germline CDR1 reads SGHRS; CDR2 reads YFSETQ. CDR3 sequence reads: CASSSPRTNTEAFF. The CDR3 bases are TGCGCCAGCAGCTCTCCCCGAACTAACACTGAAGCTTTCTTT.

The rearrangement uses TRBV28 and TRBJ1-2; possibly TRBD1 for D (6 bases). Trimming cost V 6 bases and J 2 bases, with 16 bases left between them. The V gene's germline CDR1 is MDHEN and CDR2 SYDVKM. The CDR3 is made up of 15 amino acids. For the CDR3, the DNA is TGTGCCAGCAGCAACAGGGCCCCGGTAAACTATGGCTACACCTTC. Residues: CASSNRAPVNYGYTF.

Regarding this clone: Different DNA sequences within this sample yield the same CDR3. This chain joins TRBV10-2 and TRBJ2-5; 7 nucleotides agree with TRBD2. The CDR3 loop spans 14 amino acids. Trimming removed 0 bases from V and 5 bases from J; junction bases left unmatched: 3. CDR1 and CDR2 from the germline V gene are WSHSY and SAAADI. The CDR3 DNA is TGCGCCAGCAGTGAGTCGGGGCGGGAGGAGACCCAGTACTTC. It translates to CASSESGREETQYF.

J is TRBJ1-3 and V is TRBV12-3 or TRBV12-4; D is perhaps TRBD1 (6 bases). V was cut by 6 bases and J by 5 bases, with 11 bases left in between. The CDR3 length is 13 residues. CDR3 DNA sequence: TGTGCCAGCAGCACGGACAGCAGAAACACCATATATTTT. Encoded protein: CASSTDSRNTIYF.

CDR3 coding DNA: TGTGCCAGCAGTCCCTCCAGGACGATCTACAATGAGCAGTTCTTC. Translation gives CASSPSRTIYNEQFF. The chain is built from TRBV3-1 (or the pseudogene TRBV3-2) and TRBJ2-1; D is unclear. The V and J ends lost 6 bases and 3 bases respectively, with 15 bases between them. Looked up from germline, CDR1 is LGHDT and CDR2 is YNNKEL (reference sequence). The CDR3 sequence is 15 residues long.

This chain uses TRBV15 with TRBJ2-7, with 9 nucleotides matching TRBD1. The CDR3 is 15 residues long. J gave up 5 bases and V 5 bases, and 10 bases lay outside the gene matches. Germline CDR1 reads LNHNV; CDR2 reads YYDKDF (reference sequence). DNA of the CDR3: TGTGCCACCAGCGGACATAACAGGGGGCGGGACGAGCAGTACTTC. Amino acids: CATSGHNRGRDEQYF.

As to this clone: This CDR3 is also generated by other DNA sequences in the sample. V gene TRBV2 combines with J gene TRBJ2-4; D unclear. The CDR3 totals 12 residues. Trimming left V 5 bases short and J 0 bases short, with 2 bases between. Germline loops: CDR1 SNHLY, CDR2 FYNNEI. The CDR3: CASSLAKNIQYF. CDR3 sequence (DNA): TGTGCCAGCAGTTTAGCCAAAAACATTCAGTACTTC.

V gene TRBV6-6 combines with J gene TRBJ2-2, with 8 nucleotides matching TRBD1. This CDR3 is 15 amino acids long. Looked up from germline, CDR1 is MNHNY and CDR2 is SVGAGI (reference sequence). Trimming cost V 3 bases and J 7 bases; bases outside gene matches: 7. The CDR3 region has the DNA TGTGCCAGCAGTTATGTCCAGGGGGCGGTCGGGGAGCTGTTTTTT. Its protein is CASSYVQGAVGELFF.

The chain employs TRBV2 and TRBJ1-1; D ambiguous. The V end was cut by 7 bases, the J end by 2 bases, with 11 bases between. The germline V gene has CDR1 SNHLY and CDR2 FYNNEI. The CDR3 sequence is 13 residues long. This CDR3 reads CASIRGLNTEAFF. CDR3 sequence (DNA): TGTGCCAGCATTAGAGGATTAAACACTGAAGCTTTCTTT.

The chain joins TRBV27 to TRBJ2-1, with D perhaps being TRBD1 or TRBD2 (7 bases each). With 4 bases removed from V and 6 bases from J, the gap between germline ends came to 13 bases. This CDR3 is built from 14 residues. Per the germline V gene, CDR1 is MNHEY and CDR2 is SMNVEV (reference sequence). The CDR3 loop is CASSYRGGGNEQFF. CDR3 DNA: TGTGCCAGCAGTTACAGGGGCGGGGGCAATGAGCAGTTCTTC.

The chain carries TRBV24-1 and TRBJ2-1; weak D call: TRBD1 (6 bases). The V end lost 9 bases, the J end lost 7 bases, and 15 bases lay between the germline ends. The CDR3 length is 13 residues. CDR1 is KGHDR and CDR2 is SFDVKD in the germline V gene. The CDR3 spells CATAPSGENEQFF. The CDR3 DNA reads TGTGCCACCGCTCCCTCAGGGGAAAATGAGCAGTTCTTC.

The V gene is TRBV2, the J gene TRBJ2-1; the match to TRBD2 covers 10 bases. V lost 5 bases to trimming and J lost 7 bases; unmatched junction nucleotides: 5. The CDR3 runs 14 residues. CDR1 is SNHLY and CDR2 is FYNNEI in the germline V gene. Here the CDR3 DNA reads TGTGCCAGCAGTCTAGCGGGGGATTTAAATGAGCAGTTCTTC. This codes for CASSLAGDLNEQFF.

The chain combines TRBV7-3 with TRBJ1-2; 7 bases agree with TRBD1. Germline-derived CDR1 and CDR2 are SGHTA and FQGTGA. This CDR3 spans 15 amino acids. The J segment lost 4 bases and the V segment lost 4 bases, leaving 9 bases of the junction unmatched. The CDR3 coding sequence is TGTGCCAGCAGCTCGGGACAGATATCCGTCTATGGCTACACCTTC. It yields the protein CASSSGQISVYGYTF.